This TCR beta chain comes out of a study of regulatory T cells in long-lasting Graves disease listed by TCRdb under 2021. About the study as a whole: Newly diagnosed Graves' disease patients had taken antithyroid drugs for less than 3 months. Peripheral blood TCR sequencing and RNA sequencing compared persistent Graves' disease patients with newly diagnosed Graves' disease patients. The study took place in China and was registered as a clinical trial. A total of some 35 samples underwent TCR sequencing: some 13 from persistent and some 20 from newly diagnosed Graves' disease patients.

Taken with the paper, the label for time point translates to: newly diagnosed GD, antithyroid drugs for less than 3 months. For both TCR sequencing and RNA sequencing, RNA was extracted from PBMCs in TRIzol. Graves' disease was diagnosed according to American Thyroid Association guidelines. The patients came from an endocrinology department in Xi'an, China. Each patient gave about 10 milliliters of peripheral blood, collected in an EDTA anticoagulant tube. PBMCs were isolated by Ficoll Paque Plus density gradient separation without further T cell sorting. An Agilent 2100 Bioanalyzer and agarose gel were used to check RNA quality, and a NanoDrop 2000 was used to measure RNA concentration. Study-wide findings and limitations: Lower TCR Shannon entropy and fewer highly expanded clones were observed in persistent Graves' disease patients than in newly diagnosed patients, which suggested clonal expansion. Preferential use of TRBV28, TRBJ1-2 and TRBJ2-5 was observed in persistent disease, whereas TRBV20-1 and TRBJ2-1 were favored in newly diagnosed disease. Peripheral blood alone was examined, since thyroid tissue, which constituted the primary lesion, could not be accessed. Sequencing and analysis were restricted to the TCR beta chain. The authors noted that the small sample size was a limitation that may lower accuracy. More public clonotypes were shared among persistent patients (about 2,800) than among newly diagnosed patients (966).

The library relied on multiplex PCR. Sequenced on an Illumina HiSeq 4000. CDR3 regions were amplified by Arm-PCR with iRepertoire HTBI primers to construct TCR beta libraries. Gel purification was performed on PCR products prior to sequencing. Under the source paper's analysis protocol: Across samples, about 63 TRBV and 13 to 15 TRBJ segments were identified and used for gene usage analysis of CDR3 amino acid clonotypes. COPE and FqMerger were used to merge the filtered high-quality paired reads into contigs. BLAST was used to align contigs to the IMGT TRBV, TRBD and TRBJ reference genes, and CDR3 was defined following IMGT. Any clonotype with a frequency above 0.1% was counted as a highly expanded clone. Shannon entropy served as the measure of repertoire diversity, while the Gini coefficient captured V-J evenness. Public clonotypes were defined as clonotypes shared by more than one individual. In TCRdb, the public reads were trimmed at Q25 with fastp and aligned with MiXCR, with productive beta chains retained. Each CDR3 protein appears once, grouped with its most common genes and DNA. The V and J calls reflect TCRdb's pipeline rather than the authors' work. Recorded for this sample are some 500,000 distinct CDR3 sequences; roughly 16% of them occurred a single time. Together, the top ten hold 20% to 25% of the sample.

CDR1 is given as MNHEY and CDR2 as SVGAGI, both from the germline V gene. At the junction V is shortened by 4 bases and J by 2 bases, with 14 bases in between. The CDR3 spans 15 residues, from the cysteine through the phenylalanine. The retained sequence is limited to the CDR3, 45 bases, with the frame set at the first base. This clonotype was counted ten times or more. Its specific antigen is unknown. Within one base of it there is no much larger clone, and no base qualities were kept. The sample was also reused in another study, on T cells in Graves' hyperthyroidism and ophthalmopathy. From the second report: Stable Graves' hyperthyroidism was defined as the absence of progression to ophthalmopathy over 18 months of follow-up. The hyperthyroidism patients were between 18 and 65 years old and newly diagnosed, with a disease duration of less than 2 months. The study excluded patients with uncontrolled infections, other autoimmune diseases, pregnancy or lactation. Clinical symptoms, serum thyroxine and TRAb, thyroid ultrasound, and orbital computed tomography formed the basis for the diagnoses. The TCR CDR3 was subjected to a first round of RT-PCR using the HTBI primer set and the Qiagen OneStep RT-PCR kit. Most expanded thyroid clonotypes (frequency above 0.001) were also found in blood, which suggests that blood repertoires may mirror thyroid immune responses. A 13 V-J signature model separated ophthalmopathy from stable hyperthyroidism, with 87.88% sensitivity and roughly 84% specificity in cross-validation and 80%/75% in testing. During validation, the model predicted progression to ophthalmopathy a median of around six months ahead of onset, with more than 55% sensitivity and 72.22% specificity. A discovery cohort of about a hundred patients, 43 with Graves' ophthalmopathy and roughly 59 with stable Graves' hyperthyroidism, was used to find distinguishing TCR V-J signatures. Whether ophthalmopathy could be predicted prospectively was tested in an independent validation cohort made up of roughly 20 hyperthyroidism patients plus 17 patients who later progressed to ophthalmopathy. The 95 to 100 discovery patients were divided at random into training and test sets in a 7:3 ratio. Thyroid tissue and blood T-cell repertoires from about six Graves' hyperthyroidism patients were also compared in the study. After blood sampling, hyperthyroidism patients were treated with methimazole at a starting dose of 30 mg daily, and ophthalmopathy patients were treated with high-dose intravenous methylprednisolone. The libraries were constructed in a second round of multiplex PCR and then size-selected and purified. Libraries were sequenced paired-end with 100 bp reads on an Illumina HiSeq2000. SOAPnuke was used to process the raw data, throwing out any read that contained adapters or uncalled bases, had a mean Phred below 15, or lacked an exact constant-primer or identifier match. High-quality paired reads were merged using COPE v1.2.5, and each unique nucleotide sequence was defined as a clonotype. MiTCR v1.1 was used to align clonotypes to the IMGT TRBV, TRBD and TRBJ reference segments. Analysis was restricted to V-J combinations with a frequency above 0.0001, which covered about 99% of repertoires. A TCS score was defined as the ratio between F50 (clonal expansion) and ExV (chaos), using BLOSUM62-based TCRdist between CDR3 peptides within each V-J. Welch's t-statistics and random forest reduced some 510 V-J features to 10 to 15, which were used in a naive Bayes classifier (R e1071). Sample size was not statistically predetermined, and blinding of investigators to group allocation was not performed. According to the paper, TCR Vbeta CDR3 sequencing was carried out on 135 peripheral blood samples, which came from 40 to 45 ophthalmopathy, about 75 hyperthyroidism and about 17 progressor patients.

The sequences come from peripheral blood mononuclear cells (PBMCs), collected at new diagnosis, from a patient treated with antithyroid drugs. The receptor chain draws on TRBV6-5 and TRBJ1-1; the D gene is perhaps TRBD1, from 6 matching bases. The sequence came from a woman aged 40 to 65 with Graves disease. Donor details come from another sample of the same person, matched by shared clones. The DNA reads TGTGCCAGCAGTTCTTCATTACAGGGAAACACTGAAGCTTTCTTT. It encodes CASSSSLQGNTEAFF.